Presented here are 24 T cell receptor beta chains from one specimen sequenced in a study of blood T cell repertoires in COVID-19. Repertoires were generated with immunoSEQ multiplex PCR, while TCRdb's copy carries only in-frame clones and drops some. The sample holds a few hundred thousand clones, about 90% seen once. The sequenced material came from peripheral blood. Receptor source: a woman in her twenties or thirties with COVID-19, enrolled during active disease.

The rearrangement joins TRBV7-6 to TRBJ1-4; D possibly corresponds to TRBD1 (6 bases). This CDR3 spans 16 amino acids. Germline CDR1 is SGHVS and CDR2 is FNYEAQ. With 1 base removed from V and 5 bases from J, the gap between germline ends came to 14 bases. CDR3 bases: TGTGCCAGCAGCTTAGGGGTCTGGCAGGGGAATGAAAAACTGTTTTTT. Translated, it gives CASSLGVWQGNEKLFF.

This chain uses TRBV7-2 with TRBJ2-2; no clear D gene. Germline values: CDR1 SGHTA, CDR2 FQGNSA. Between the trimmed V and J ends, which lost 2 bases and 9 bases, there was a span of 7 bases. This CDR3 has 12 amino acids. CDR3 loop: CASSLKARELFF. CDR3 in DNA: TGTGCCAGCAGCTTAAAAGCAAGGGAGCTGTTTTTT.

J is TRBJ2-7 and V is TRBV3-1 (or the pseudogene TRBV3-2), with D maybe TRBD2 (6 bases). The ends were cut back, 0 bases at V and 9 bases at J, with 12 bases in the middle. CDR3 length: 13 amino acids. CDR1 is LGHDT, CDR2 YNNKEL, per germline (reference sequence). The CDR3 reads CASSQESLSGQYF. The CDR3 bases are TGTGCCAGCAGCCAAGAGTCCCTTAGCGGGCAGTACTTC.

The gene calls are TRBV12-3 or TRBV12-4 and TRBJ2-1; D not certain. CDR3 length equals 12 residues. The V gene lost 4 bases and the J gene lost 9 bases, with 10 bases spanning the gap. The CDR3 DNA is TGTGCCAGCAGTTCCCCGACGGGTGAGCAGTTCTTC. It specifies CASSSPTGEQFF.

The rearrangement uses TRBV28 and TRBJ2-2; D perhaps matches TRBD1 (5 bases). This CDR3 is built from 15 residues. Trimming took off 3 bases at V and 3 bases at J, with 11 bases between the two ends. Germline V gives CDR1 MDHEN, CDR2 SYDVKM. This chain's CDR3 is CASSFNRPYTGELFF. CDR3 sequence (DNA): TGTGCCAGCAGTTTCAACAGGCCATACACCGGGGAGCTGTTTTTT.

The gene calls are TRBV24-1 and TRBJ2-5; 7 nucleotides agree with TRBD1. Trimming cost V 3 bases and J 4 bases; bases outside gene matches: 7. This CDR3 is 15 amino acids long. Per germline, CDR1 KGHDR and CDR2 SFDVKD. The CDR3 protein is CATSDTGARAETQYF. The CDR3 DNA follows: TGTGCCACCAGTGATACAGGGGCAAGGGCAGAGACCCAGTACTTC.

This chain uses TRBV5-6 with TRBJ2-7; D is unresolved. Per the germline V gene, CDR1 is SGHDT and CDR2 is YYEEEE. Trimming cost V 1 base and J 3 bases, with 17 bases left between them. The CDR3 has 16 amino acids. The CDR3 DNA reads TGTGCCAGCAGCTTGATCAGGAAAGCCCCCGTCTACGAGCAGTACTTC. This encodes CASSLIRKAPVYEQYF.

J is TRBJ2-2 and V is TRBV9, with D hard to call. This CDR3 is 14 amino acids long. V shed 3 bases and J shed 0 bases, with 6 bases lying between them. Germline CDR1 is SGDLS and CDR2 is YYNGEE. In DNA, the CDR3 is TGTGCCAGCAGCGGTACAGCGAACACCGGGGAGCTGTTTTTT. It translates to CASSGTANTGELFF. Together with reference TRBV9 and TRBJ2-2, the CDR3 gives the full variable domain: DSGVTQTPKHLITATGQRVTLRCSPRSGDLSVYWYQQSLDQGLQFLIQYYNGEERAKGNILERFSAQQFPDLHSELNLSSLELGDSALYFCASSGTANTGELFFGEGSRLTVL.

The chain has TRBV19 and TRBJ2-7, with 8 bases that match TRBD2. From germline, CDR1 is LNHDA and CDR2 SQIVND (reference sequence). This CDR3 has 14 residues. J gave up 3 bases and V 3 bases, and 4 bases lay outside the gene matches. In DNA, the CDR3 is TGTGCCAGTAGTATGGGACTAGTTTTCTACGAGCAGTACTTC. Amino acids: CASSMGLVFYEQYF.

Here the CDR3 reads CASSYSTGLGGYTF. CDR3 in DNA: TGTGCCAGCAGTTACTCAACAGGCTTAGGTGGCTACACCTTC. The gene calls are TRBV6-5 and TRBJ1-2; D may be TRBD1 (5 bases). Germline V gene lookup returns CDR1 MNHEY and CDR2 SVGAGI. Trimming took 0 bases from V and 7 from J, leaving 12 bases between them. The CDR3 extends over 14 amino acids.

V gene TRBV7-9 combines with J gene TRBJ2-2, with 7 nucleotides matching TRBD2. This CDR3 is built from 15 residues. CDR1 is SEHNR and CDR2 is FQNEAQ in the germline V gene (reference sequence). V trimming: 7 bases; J trimming: 1 base; junction bases outside the gene matches: 6. CDR3 sequence: CASTLERGNTGELFF. CDR3 DNA: TGTGCCAGCACCCTCGAGCGGGGGAACACCGGGGAGCTGTTTTTT.

The chain has TRBV7-9 and TRBJ2-1; D unclear. The germline gives CDR1 SEHNR, CDR2 FQNEAQ (reference sequence). Trimming shortened V by 5 bases and J by 8 bases, and 10 bases separated the two germline ends. There are 12 residues in the CDR3. The CDR3 region has the DNA TGTGCCAGCAGCCCCCCTGAGCATGAGCAGTTCTTC. Translating it yields CASSPPEHEQFF. Looking up the rest from reference TRBV7-9 and TRBJ2-1 gives the full variable domain: DTGVSQNPRHKITKRGQNVTFRCDPISEHNRLYWYRQTLGQGPEFLTYFQNEAQLEKSRLLSDRFSAERPKGSFSTLEIQRTEQGDSAMYLCASSPPEHEQFFGPGTRLTVL.

V and J are TRBV3-1 (or the pseudogene TRBV3-2) and TRBJ1-2, with D maybe TRBD1 (5 bases). This CDR3 contains 14 residues. Germline CDR1 reads LGHDT; CDR2 reads YNNKEL (reference sequence). Trimming left V 0 bases short and J 6 bases short, with 11 bases between. CDR3: CASSQEGREDGYTF. CDR3 nucleotide sequence: TGTGCCAGCAGCCAAGAGGGCAGGGAGGATGGCTACACCTTC.

This clone was recorded a few times. V and J are TRBV7-8 and TRBJ2-2; 9 bases line up with TRBD1. Germline V gene data show CDR1 as SGHVS and CDR2 as FQNEAQ. Trimming cost V 0 bases and J 3 bases; bases outside gene matches: 5. This CDR3 comprises 17 residues. DNA for the CDR3: TGTGCCAGCAGCTTAGCGGCCGGGACAGGGTACACCGGGGAGCTGTTTTTT. This translates into CASSLAAGTGYTGELFF.

This clone was recorded only once. V is TRBV28 and J is TRBJ1-1; TRBD1 is a possible D gene (6 bases). The germline V gene encodes CDR1 MDHEN and CDR2 SYDVKM. This CDR3 has 12 residues. V was pared by 2 bases and J by 7 bases, with 8 bases between. The CDR3 DNA follows: TGTGCCAGCAGTTTAGGGACACTTGAAGCTTTCTTT. Translation: CASSLGTLEAFF.

This clone showed up just once. V gene TRBV24-1 combines with J gene TRBJ2-1, with 9 bases that match TRBD1. Per the germline V gene, CDR1 is KGHDR and CDR2 is SFDVKD. The CDR3 totals 15 residues. The junction had 4 bases not matched to a gene; V was cut back by 5 bases and J by 3 bases. As DNA, the CDR3 is TGTGCCACCAGTGGTGTGGGACAGGGCTACAATGAGCAGTTCTTC. This codes for CATSGVGQGYNEQFF.

The chain has TRBV4-1 and TRBJ2-3; 7 nucleotides line up with TRBD2. The CDR3 runs to 14 residues. Per germline, CDR1 MGHRA and CDR2 YSYEKL. Trimming cost V 1 base and J 4 bases; bases outside gene matches: 2. The CDR3, as DNA: TGCGCCAGCAGCCAAGGGGCGGGAGCAGATACGCAGTATTTT. Translated: CASSQGAGADTQYF.

This clone was recorded once. The chain joins TRBV5-6 to TRBJ2-1, with D possibly TRBD2 on 6 matching bases. Between the trimmed V and J ends, which lost 2 bases and 3 bases, there was a span of 12 bases. The CDR3 contains 15 residues. Germline assignment: CDR1 SGHDT and CDR2 YYEEEE. The CDR3 nucleotides are TGTGCCAGCAGCTTTATAGCGGAGAACTACAATGAGCAGTTCTTC. Its protein product is CASSFIAENYNEQFF.

The genes are TRBV11-3 and TRBJ2-2; perhaps TRBD2 as D (5 bases). The V gene's germline CDR1 is SGHNT and CDR2 YENEEA. V was cut by 1 base and J by 7 bases, with 19 bases left in between. This CDR3 has 17 amino acids. CDR3 sequence (DNA): TGTGCCAGCAGCTTAGTGGGCCCGGAGGTCGGTCTCGGGGAGCTGTTTTTT. This encodes CASSLVGPEVGLGELFF.

This chain links TRBV7-8 with TRBJ2-5, with D possibly TRBD2 on 6 matching bases. Germline V gene lookup returns CDR1 SGHVS and CDR2 FQNEAQ. The CDR3 is made up of 19 amino acids. With 3 bases removed from V and 5 bases from J, the gap between germline ends came to 28 bases. The CDR3 sequence is CASSFRRAGTRETAETQYF. The DNA of the CDR3 is TGTGCCAGCAGCTTCCGGCGGGCAGGGACCCGGGAGACGGCCGAGACCCAGTACTTC.

The CDR3 nucleotides are TGTGCCAGCAGTGAAATGGGACAGGGAAACAATGAGCAGTTCTTC. Translated, it gives CASSEMGQGNNEQFF. V is TRBV2 and J is TRBJ2-1; TRBD1 agrees at 9 bases. The CDR3 extends over 15 amino acids. V lost 2 bases and J lost 5; bases outside the gene matches: 4. Germline assignment: CDR1 SNHLY and CDR2 FYNNEI.

The CDR3 loop is CASSQRQVGQETQYF. In nucleotides, the CDR3 is TGTGCCAGCAGCCAACGACAGGTCGGCCAAGAGACCCAGTACTTC. J is TRBJ2-5 and V is TRBV7-9; maybe TRBD1 (6 bases). Germline V gene lookup returns CDR1 SEHNR and CDR2 FQNEAQ (reference sequence). The ends were cut back, 5 bases at V and 1 base at J, with 14 bases in the middle. The CDR3 sequence is 15 residues long.

The chain couples TRBV3-1 (or the pseudogene TRBV3-2) to TRBJ1-4; 8 positions match TRBD1. The CDR3 has 14 residues. Per the germline V gene, CDR1 is LGHDT and CDR2 is YNNKEL (reference sequence). V shed 4 bases, J shed 6 bases, and the junction held 4 bases outside the gene matches. DNA for the CDR3: TGTGCCAGCAGCCGAGGACAGGGCGATGAAAAACTGTTTTTT. As protein: CASSRGQGDEKLFF.

The chain employs TRBV7-6 and TRBJ1-2; possible D gene TRBD1, 6 bases. CDR1 is SGHVS and CDR2 is FNYEAQ in the germline V gene. The ends were cut back, 2 bases at V and 2 bases at J, with 12 bases in the middle. The CDR3 is 15 residues long. DNA for the CDR3: TGTGCCAGCAGCTTACTAGCAGGGGAGAACTATGGCTACACCTTC. As protein: CASSLLAGENYGYTF.